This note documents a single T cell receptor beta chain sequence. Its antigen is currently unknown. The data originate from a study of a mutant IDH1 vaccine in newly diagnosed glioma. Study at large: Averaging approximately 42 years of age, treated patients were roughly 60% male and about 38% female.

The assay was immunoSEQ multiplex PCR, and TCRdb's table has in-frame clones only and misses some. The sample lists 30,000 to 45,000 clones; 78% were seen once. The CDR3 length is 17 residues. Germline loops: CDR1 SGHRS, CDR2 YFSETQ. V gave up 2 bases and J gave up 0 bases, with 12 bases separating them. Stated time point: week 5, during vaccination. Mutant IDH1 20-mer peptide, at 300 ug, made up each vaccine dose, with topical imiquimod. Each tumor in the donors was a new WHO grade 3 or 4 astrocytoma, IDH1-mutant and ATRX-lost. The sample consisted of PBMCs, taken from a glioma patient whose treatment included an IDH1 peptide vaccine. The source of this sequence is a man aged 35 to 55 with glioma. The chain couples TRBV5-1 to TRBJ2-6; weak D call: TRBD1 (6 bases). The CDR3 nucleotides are TGCGCCAGCAGCTTTGCTGGACAGACCTCTGGGGCCAACGTCCTGACTTTC. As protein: CASSFAGQTSGANVLTF.